The following is a T cell receptor (beta chain) sequence with its context. Its antigen is as yet unknown. TCR subtype-specific primers in iRepertoire multiplex PCR prepared libraries for bulk and single-cell sequencing. Primers for V, D and J regions amplified bulk TCR beta libraries. One entry per CDR3 protein, without DNA, is what TCRdb gives after re-calling the multiplex PCR reads. With 20,000 to 25,000 distinct CDR3 sequences in the sample, the ten largest clones hold just under 7.5%. These data originate in a study of T cells in severe cutaneous drug reactions. Overall study context: Patients in acute or recovery stage gave blister fluids/cells and PBMC.

The donors had carbamazepine-induced Stevens-Johnson syndrome or toxic epidermal necrolysis. General study findings and limits: Carbamazepine-induced Stevens-Johnson syndrome or toxic epidermal necrolysis patients showed strongly raised TRBV12-4, about 29% in blister cells and about 5% in PBMC.

The CDR3 consists of 16 residues. The germline V gene has CDR1 SNHLY and CDR2 FYNNEI. The sequence came from a human donor with toxic epidermal necrolysis, a severe cutaneous drug reaction. The sample consisted of PBMCs. This chain uses TRBV2 with TRBJ1-6; TCRdb outputs TRBD1, but without DNA this stays unchecked. This CDR3 is CASSEGTGRENSPLHF.